This T cell receptor beta chain was identified during a study of blood T cell repertoires in COVID-19. Study information: T cells, B-cell-depleted T cells, or PBMCs supplied cDNA or gDNA.

With V trimmed by 0 bases and J by 5 bases, 6 bases remained unmatched. The CDR3 covers 15 residues. Germline CDR1 and CDR2: SQVTM and ANQGSEA. Authors' data handling: Amplifying reference gene primers gave estimates of nucleated cell counts. Sequenced by immunoSEQ multiplex PCR; TCRdb stores in-frame clones only, minus some. The V and J calls and clone size are taken from that table; D and trimming were inferred from the DNA. The sample carries a few hundred thousand clones, approximately 82% recorded once. This sequence originates from a young woman with acute or convalescent COVID-19. The material sequenced was peripheral blood. This chain uses TRBV29-1 with TRBJ2-1; the match to TRBD2 covers 8 bases. This CDR3 is CSVEDQRETHNEQFF. The DNA of the CDR3 is TGCAGCGTTGAAGATCAGCGGGAGACCCACAATGAGCAGTTCTTC.